This T cell receptor (beta chain) was obtained from a study of a mutant IDH1 vaccine in newly diagnosed glioma. Indicated time point: week 23, last vaccination. A 20-mer mutant IDH1 peptide at 300 ug was injected subcutaneously with topical imiquimod. Turning to this clone: Its specificity is not known.

The repertoire was sequenced with immunoSEQ multiplex PCR; TCRdb's copy has only in-frame clones and lacks some. Of approximately 82,000 clones listed, 85% are singletons. CDR1 and CDR2 (germline): KGHSH, LQKENI. V lost 3 bases to trimming and J lost 2 bases, with 14 bases between them. This CDR3 contains 16 residues. The J gene is TRBJ1-3, the V gene TRBV18; D not resolved. The clonotype originates from a woman in her fifties or sixties with glioma. The sequenced sample was PBMCs, obtained from a glioma patient whose treatment included an IDH1 peptide vaccine. As DNA, the CDR3 is TGTGCCAGCTCACCCCGTGGGGTAGCTCCTGGAAACACCATATATTTT. Translated, it gives CASSPRGVAPGNTIYF.